Listed below are T cell receptor beta chains from one sample, sequenced in a study of metastatic and nonmetastatic thyroid tumors. TCRdb called clones again from the PCR reads with MiXCR. Of around 15,000 clones listed, about 13% are singletons. The sequencing input was blood. All receptors derive from a female donor with papillary thyroid cancer or a benign thyroid nodule (not recorded which). Some clones in this sample may be carry-over from other donors' samples. The CDR3 runs from the conserved cysteine through the conserved F or W. A D gene is named only where the DNA matches it firmly. Clone size appears in some rows only: once, few, many, or a class for an expanded clone.

clone size: medium-sized
V gene: TRBV7-9
J gene: TRBJ1-1
D gene: NA
CDR3 protein: CASSLRGENTEAFF
CDR3 DNA: TGTGCCAGCAGCTTACGTGGGGAGAACACTGAAGCTTTCTTT

clone size: NA
V gene: TRBV6-2/TRBV6-3
J gene: TRBJ2-7
D gene: NA
CDR3 protein: CSSSPRDVYEQYF
CDR3 DNA: TGTTCCAGCAGTCCCCGTGACGTTTACGAGCAGTACTTC

clone size: many
V gene: TRBV19
J gene: TRBJ2-3
D gene: TRBD2
CDR3 protein: CASSTRASGSSDTQYF
CDR3 DNA: TGTGCCAGTAGTACCCGAGCTAGCGGGAGTAGCGATACGCAGTATTTT

clone size: NA
V gene: TRBV6-1
J gene: TRBJ2-7
D gene: NA
CDR3 protein: CASSRRGGPLSYEQYF
CDR3 DNA: TGTGCCAGCTCTCGGAGGGGGGGTCCCCTGAGCTACGAGCAGTACTTC

clone size: medium-sized
V gene: TRBV2
J gene: TRBJ1-5
D gene: NA
CDR3 protein: CASSEMGEPQHF
CDR3 DNA: TGTGCCAGCAGTGAAATGGGGGAGCCCCAGCATTTT

clone size: NA
V gene: TRBV20-1
J gene: TRBJ2-1
D gene: NA
CDR3 protein: CSAREGKGLGEQFF
CDR3 DNA: TGCAGTGCTAGAGAGGGCAAGGGGTTAGGCGAGCAGTTCTTC

clone size: many
V gene: TRBV7-9
J gene: TRBJ1-2
D gene: NA
CDR3 protein: CASSSLPGGGYTF
CDR3 DNA: TGTGCCAGCAGCTCCCTGCCTGGGGGTGGCTACACCTTC

clone size: NA
V gene: TRBV6-1
J gene: TRBJ1-5
D gene: NA
CDR3 protein: CASRETNQPQHF
CDR3 DNA: TGTGCCAGCAGGGAGACCAATCAGCCCCAGCATTTT

clone size: few
V gene: TRBV2
J gene: TRBJ1-2
D gene: NA
CDR3 protein: CGSSEYQGYGYTF
CDR3 DNA: TGTGGCAGCAGTGAATATCAGGGCTATGGCTACACATTC

clone size: NA
V gene: TRBV5-1
J gene: TRBJ2-1
D gene: NA
CDR3 protein: CASSLVTIGSNEQFF
CDR3 DNA: TGCGCCAGCAGCTTGGTCACTATCGGGAGCAATGAGCAGTTCTTC

clone size: few
V gene: TRBV12-3/TRBV12-4
J gene: TRBJ1-1
D gene: NA
CDR3 protein: CASTLARRCTEAFF
CDR3 DNA: TGTGCCAGCACCCTGGCACGCCGATGTACTGAAGCTTTCTTT

clone size: few
V gene: TRBV27
J gene: TRBJ2-7
D gene: NA
CDR3 protein: CASSLGRSSYEQYF
CDR3 DNA: TGTGCCAGCAGTCTGGGACGGAGCTCCTACGAGCAGTACTTC

clone size: NA
V gene: TRBV2
J gene: TRBJ2-5
D gene: TRBD2
CDR3 protein: CARRSSGRGAGETQYF
CDR3 DNA: TGTGCCAGGAGGTCTAGCGGGAGAGGGGCCGGGGAGACCCAGTACTTC

clone size: few
V gene: TRBV2
J gene: TRBJ2-7
D gene: NA
CDR3 protein: CASMRTPGEQYF
CDR3 DNA: TGCGCCAGCATGCGGACCCCGGGGGAGCAGTACTTC

clone size: medium-sized
V gene: TRBV28
J gene: TRBJ1-1
D gene: NA
CDR3 protein: CASRKQGGTEAFF
CDR3 DNA: TGTGCCAGCAGGAAACAGGGAGGCACTGAAGCTTTCTTT

clone size: many
V gene: TRBV10-3
J gene: TRBJ1-5
D gene: NA
CDR3 protein: CAISGPNQPQHF
CDR3 DNA: TGTGCCATCAGTGGTCCCAATCAGCCCCAGCATTTT

clone size: many
V gene: TRBV20-1
J gene: TRBJ2-3
D gene: TRBD2
CDR3 protein: CSARDWRTRATTDTQYF
CDR3 DNA: TGCAGTGCTAGAGATTGGAGGACTAGAGCAACCACAGATACGCAGTATTTT

clone size: many
V gene: TRBV6-2/TRBV6-3
J gene: TRBJ1-1
D gene: NA
CDR3 protein: CASLLFPGTGNTEAFF
CDR3 DNA: TGTGCCAGTTTATTGTTCCCCGGGACGGGCAACACTGAAGCTTTCTTT

clone size: many
V gene: TRBV11-2
J gene: TRBJ1-5
D gene: NA
CDR3 protein: CASSLAGFNQPQHF
CDR3 DNA: TGTGCCAGCAGCTTAGCAGGGTTTAATCAGCCCCAGCATTTT

clone size: once
V gene: TRBV5-6
J gene: TRBJ1-2
D gene: NA
CDR3 protein: CASSFGQWTQGGGGYTF
CDR3 DNA: TGTGCCAGCAGCTTCGGACAGTGGACGCAGGGAGGGGGTGGCTACACCTTC

clone size: many
V gene: TRBV9
J gene: TRBJ1-1
D gene: NA
CDR3 protein: CASSVEGMNTEAFF
CDR3 DNA: TGTGCCAGCAGCGTAGAGGGTATGAACACTGAAGCTTTCTTT

clone size: few
V gene: TRBV20-1
J gene: TRBJ2-5
D gene: NA
CDR3 protein: CSATGLGETQYF
CDR3 DNA: TGCAGTGCTACGGGACTGGGAGAGACCCAGTACTTC